These 26 T cell receptor beta chains were sequenced from one sample in a study of blood T cell repertoires in COVID-19. The method was immunoSEQ multiplex PCR; TCRdb's version includes in-frame clones alone and lacks a portion of them. The data contain 90,000 to 120,000 clones, approximately 90% of them singletons. Sequenced input: peripheral blood. These receptor sequences come from a man between 50 and 59 years old with active or convalescent COVID-19.

This chain joins TRBV2 and TRBJ1-2; possibly TRBD1 for D (6 bases). Trimming shortened V by 4 bases and J by 3 bases, and 9 bases separated the two germline ends. The V gene's germline CDR1 is SNHLY and CDR2 FYNNEI. This CDR3 has 13 amino acids. The CDR3 DNA reads as TGTGCCAGCAGTGGGAACAGGGACTATGGCTACACCTTC. This gives the protein CASSGNRDYGYTF.

The chain combines TRBV30 with TRBJ2-2; 8 bases are shared with TRBD2. CDR3 length: 15 amino acids. The ends lost 1 base at V and 0 bases at J; junction bases unmatched: 1. The germline V gene has CDR1 GTSNPN and CDR2 SVGIG (reference sequence). This CDR3 reads CAWSGRGANTGELFF. CDR3 nucleotide sequence: TGTGCCTGGAGTGGGCGGGGGGCGAACACCGGGGAGCTGTTTTTT.

The chain recombines TRBV2 with TRBJ1-1, with D tentatively TRBD1 (6 bases). The CDR3 is 13 residues long. Deletions cut 6 bases from V and 0 bases from J, with 8 bases between. Germline CDR1 reads SNHLY; CDR2 reads FYNNEI. The CDR3 region is CASRQGLNTEAFF. CDR3 coding DNA: TGTGCCAGCAGACAGGGCTTGAACACTGAAGCTTTCTTT.

The V gene is TRBV28, the J gene TRBJ2-3, with TRBD2 matching over 7 bases. The V gene's germline CDR1 is MDHEN and CDR2 SYDVKM. This CDR3 is built from 18 residues. V trimming: 5 bases; J trimming: 1 base; junction bases outside the gene matches: 15. CDR3 loop: CASSLPMGRAWGTDTQYF. The CDR3 region has the DNA TGTGCCAGCAGTCTACCCATGGGGAGGGCCTGGGGCACAGATACGCAGTATTTT. The variable domain in full, with the rest retrieved from reference TRBV28 and TRBJ2-3, is DVKVTQSSRYLVKRTGEKVFLECVQDMDHENMFWYRQDPGLGLRLIYFSYDVKMKEKGDIPEGYSVSREKKERFSLILESASTNQTSMYLCASSLPMGRAWGTDTQYFGPGTRLTVL.

The rearrangement uses TRBV7-9 and TRBJ2-3; D might be TRBD2 (6 bases). Trimming pared 2 bases from V and 3 bases from J, leaving 12 bases between. Germline V gene lookup returns CDR1 SEHNR and CDR2 FQNEAQ (reference sequence). This CDR3 has 15 amino acids. The CDR3 coding sequence is TGTGCCAGCAGCTTACTTGGGGGGTGGACAGATACGCAGTATTTT. Translating gives CASSLLGGWTDTQYF.

The genes are TRBV7-2 and TRBJ2-7; D is unclear. Trimming removed 1 base from V and 6 bases from J, with 7 bases in between. The CDR3 contains 12 residues. Germline CDR1 SGHTA, CDR2 FQGNSA. The CDR3 sequence: CASSLVGLEQYF. CDR3 bases: TGTGCCAGCAGCTTAGTTGGGCTCGAGCAGTACTTC.

This rearrangement joins TRBV7-8 to TRBJ2-7; 8 bases line up with TRBD1. J lost 1 base, V lost 1 base, and 3 bases had no gene match. The CDR3 consists of 15 residues. Germline CDR1 SGHVS, CDR2 FQNEAQ. CDR3 nucleotide sequence: TGTGCCAGCAGCTTAGGGACAGGGTTATCCTACGAGCAGTACTTC. This translates into CASSLGTGLSYEQYF.

The chain links TRBV7-9 to TRBJ2-3; D may be TRBD1 (5 bases). CDR3 size: 12 residues. The V and J ends lost 1 base and 11 bases respectively, with 10 bases between them. Germline loops: CDR1 SEHNR, CDR2 FQNEAQ (reference sequence). The CDR3 region is CASSLVTDQQYF. The CDR3 region has the DNA TGTGCCAGCAGCTTAGTGACAGACCAGCAGTATTTT.

V usage is TRBV11-3 and J usage is TRBJ2-5; the D gene is possibly TRBD1 (8 bases). Looked up from germline, CDR1 is SGHNT and CDR2 is YENEEA. Trimming shortened V by 5 bases and J by 5 bases, and 18 bases separated the two germline ends. This CDR3 has 15 amino acids. The CDR3 protein is CASSITQGGSETQYF. CDR3 coding DNA: TGTGCCAGCAGCATAACACAGGGGGGGAGCGAGACCCAGTACTTC.

V and J are TRBV28 and TRBJ1-2; D not resolved. V lost 5 bases and J lost 1, with 14 bases in between. Germline CDR1 and CDR2: MDHEN and SYDVKM. This CDR3 region has 15 residues. In nucleotides, the CDR3 is TGTGCCAGCAGTCTGTACCCTGACAATAACTATGGCTACACCTTC. It is translated as CASSLYPDNNYGYTF.

The chain recombines TRBV5-6 with TRBJ1-1; D is ambiguous. Between the trimmed V and J ends, which lost 4 bases and 0 bases, there was a span of 19 bases. This CDR3 is built from 17 residues. CDR1 SGHDT and CDR2 YYEEEE come from the germline V gene. The CDR3 nucleotides read TGTGCCAGCAGCCCCACCCCGACACCTGTCATGAACACTGAAGCTTTCTTT. Its protein product is CASSPTPTPVMNTEAFF.

The chain carries TRBV10-1 and TRBJ2-1; 11 nucleotides line up with TRBD2. The CDR3 consists of 15 residues. Germline V lookup: CDR1 WNHNN, CDR2 SYGVQD (reference sequence). Unmatched junction bases numbered 3, after V lost 5 bases and J lost 3 bases. The CDR3 coding sequence is TGCGCCAGCAGTCGACTAGCGGGGAGCTACAATGAGCAGTTCTTC. This sequence encodes CASSRLAGSYNEQFF.

This rearrangement joins TRBV9 to TRBJ2-3; a possible D gene is TRBD2 (5 bases). This CDR3 has 14 amino acids. CDR1 is SGDLS and CDR2 is YYNGEE in the germline V gene. The ends were cut back, 4 bases at V and 8 bases at J, with 17 bases in the middle. The CDR3, as DNA: TGTGCCAGCAGCCCGACGACTTCTAGCCGTACGCAGTATTTT. This translates into CASSPTTSSRTQYF. Looking up the rest from reference TRBV9 and TRBJ2-3 gives the full variable domain: DSGVTQTPKHLITATGQRVTLRCSPRSGDLSVYWYQQSLDQGLQFLIQYYNGEERAKGNILERFSAQQFPDLHSELNLSSLELGDSALYFCASSPTTSSRTQYFGPGTRLTVL.

The gene calls are TRBV5-4 and TRBJ2-1, with D maybe TRBD2 (7 bases). CDR1 is SGHNT and CDR2 is YYREEE in the germline V gene (reference sequence). The CDR3 contains 15 residues. Trimming shortened V by 5 bases and J by 2 bases, and 14 bases separated the two germline ends. CDR3 sequence reads: CASRQLGGAYNEQFF. For the CDR3, the DNA is TGTGCCAGCAGACAACTAGGGGGGGCCTACAATGAGCAGTTCTTC. Full variable domain (missing parts from reference TRBV5-4 and TRBJ2-1): ETGVTQSPTHLIKTRGQQVTLRCSSQSGHNTVSWYQQALGQGPQFIFQYYREEENGRGNFPPRFSGLQFPNYSSELNVNALELDDSALYLCASRQLGGAYNEQFFGPGTRLTVL.

This clone was seen once. The chain uses TRBV29-1 and TRBJ1-1; no definite D call. The CDR3 has 12 amino acids. The germline V gene has CDR1 SQVTM and CDR2 ANQGSEA. The V end lost 3 bases, the J end lost 4 bases, and 9 bases lay between the germline ends. The CDR3 here is CSVDEGVTEAFF. The CDR3 nucleotides read TGCAGCGTTGATGAGGGTGTCACTGAAGCTTTCTTT.

The chain joins TRBV5-4 to TRBJ2-5, with D perhaps TRBD2 (6 bases). Trimming took off 5 bases at V and 5 bases at J, with 16 bases between the two ends. This CDR3 region has 14 residues. Looked up from germline, CDR1 is SGHNT and CDR2 is YYREEE (reference sequence). The CDR3 here is CASRSSENRETQYF. CDR3 DNA: TGTGCCAGCAGGTCTAGCGAAAACCGGGAGACCCAGTACTTC. Filled out from reference TRBV5-4 and TRBJ2-5, the complete variable domain reads ETGVTQSPTHLIKTRGQQVTLRCSSQSGHNTVSWYQQALGQGPQFIFQYYREEENGRGNFPPRFSGLQFPNYSSELNVNALELDDSALYLCASRSSENRETQYFGPGTRLLVL.

The J gene is TRBJ1-2, the V gene TRBV6-5, with 8 bases fitting TRBD1. CDR3 length: 15 amino acids. Germline values: CDR1 MNHEY, CDR2 SVGAGI. V shed 2 bases and J 7 bases; nucleotides not matched to a gene: 9. CDR3 in DNA: TGTGCCAGCAGTTACACGCCAGGACAGGGTGGTGGCTACACCTTC. This codes for CASSYTPGQGGGYTF.

This clone has just one count. This chain uses TRBV6-5 with TRBJ1-2; 10 bases agree with TRBD1. The CDR3 consists of 14 residues. Germline CDR1 is MNHEY and CDR2 is SVGAGI. J lost 8 bases, V lost 4 bases, and 7 bases had no gene match. CDR3 sequence (DNA): TGTGCCAGCAGTTCTCCGGGACAGGGGAACGGCTACACCTTC. It encodes CASSSPGQGNGYTF.

This chain joins TRBV7-9 and TRBJ2-1, with 7 bases that match TRBD2. Germline lookup yields CDR1 SEHNR and CDR2 FQNEAQ (reference sequence). This CDR3 contains 14 residues. V was pared by 11 bases and J by 3 bases, with 10 bases of the junction left unmatched. The CDR3 here is CAGARESGYNEQFF. The DNA of the CDR3 is TGTGCCGGTGCGCGGGAGAGCGGCTACAATGAGCAGTTCTTC.

The chain uses TRBV7-2 and TRBJ2-7, with TRBD2 matching over 16 bases. CDR1 and CDR2 (germline): SGHTA, FQGNSA. The V gene end was trimmed by 5 bases and the J gene end by 4 bases; junction bases not matched to a gene: 14. The CDR3 covers 19 residues. CDR3 nucleotide sequence: TGTGCCAGCAGCCCTAGGGGGACTAGCGGGAGGGCCGTACCGTACGAGCAGTACTTC. It translates to CASSPRGTSGRAVPYEQYF.

The V and J genes are TRBV10-3 and TRBJ1-3; D unclear. Germline loops: CDR1 ENHRY, CDR2 SYGVKD. This CDR3 comprises 13 residues. V was shortened by 6 bases and J by 8 bases, with 14 bases between the two germline ends. Here the CDR3 DNA reads TGTGCCATCAGAAACCGAGGAGCGGACACCATATATTTT. Residues: CAIRNRGADTIYF.

The chain couples TRBV12-3 or TRBV12-4 to TRBJ1-1, with D tentatively TRBD1 (6 bases). V was trimmed by 8 bases and J by 1 base, leaving 11 bases between them. There are 13 residues in the CDR3. In nucleotides, the CDR3 is TGTGCCAGCCGCGGACAGAGGAACACTGAAGCTTTCTTT. Its protein product is CASRGQRNTEAFF.

The V and J genes are TRBV7-9 and TRBJ1-5; D is ambiguous. Germline CDR1 is SEHNR and CDR2 is FQNEAQ (reference sequence). This CDR3 region has 15 residues. Trimming cost V 4 bases and J 5 bases, with 15 bases left between them. Here the CDR3 DNA reads TGTGCCAGCAGCTCCCCCTTGGGGAGTGATCAGCCCCAGCATTTT. Its protein is CASSSPLGSDQPQHF.

This clone came up once. Within the sample, other DNA sequences also encode this same CDR3. The chain is built from TRBV7-8 and TRBJ2-7; TRBD1 aligns across 8 bases. CDR3 size: 14 residues. With 5 bases clipped from V and 6 bases from J, the junction kept 9 bases outside the gene matches. Germline V gene sequence: CDR1 SGHVS, CDR2 FQNEAQ. The CDR3 coding sequence is TGTGCCAGCAGCCCAGGGACAGGAGCTATCGAGCAGTACTTC. Amino acids: CASSPGTGAIEQYF.

The rearrangement uses TRBV7-6 and TRBJ2-7; TRBD2 agrees at 9 bases. The V gene end was trimmed by 5 bases and the J gene end by 9 bases; junction bases not matched to a gene: 11. The CDR3 sequence is 14 residues long. Per the germline V gene, CDR1 is SGHVS and CDR2 is FNYEAQ. CDR3 DNA: TGTGCCAGCAGCACGGGGCGGGAGGGATACCGGCAGTACTTC. It yields the protein CASSTGREGYRQYF.

The V call is TRBV6-4, the J call TRBJ2-3, with 8 bases that match TRBD2. Germline CDR1 reads MRHNA; CDR2 reads SNTAGT. V lost 6 bases, J lost 4 bases, and 6 bases stayed unmatched. This CDR3 spans 14 amino acids. CDR3 coding DNA: TGTGCCAGCAGGACAGCGGGAGAGGCAGATACGCAGTATTTT. Protein product: CASRTAGEADTQYF.